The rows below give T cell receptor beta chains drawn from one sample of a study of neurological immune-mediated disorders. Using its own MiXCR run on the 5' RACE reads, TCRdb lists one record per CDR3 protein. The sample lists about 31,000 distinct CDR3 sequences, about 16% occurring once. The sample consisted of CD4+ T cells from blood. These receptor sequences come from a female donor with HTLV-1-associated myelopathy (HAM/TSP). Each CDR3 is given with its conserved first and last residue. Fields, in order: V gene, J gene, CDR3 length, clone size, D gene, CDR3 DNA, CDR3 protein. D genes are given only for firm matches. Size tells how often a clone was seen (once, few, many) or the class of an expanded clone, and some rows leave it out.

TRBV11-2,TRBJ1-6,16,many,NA,TGTGCCAGCAGCGGAGGTATAGGGTTTTCCCTCTCACCCCTCCACTTT,CASSGGIGFSLSPLHF
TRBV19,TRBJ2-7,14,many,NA,TGTGCCAGTATCCCCTGGAACAGCTCCTACGAGCAGTACTTC,CASIPWNSSYEQYF
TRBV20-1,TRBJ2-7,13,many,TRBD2,TGCAGTGCTAGCGGGAGGGCCGGCTACGAGCAGTACTTC,CSASGRAGYEQYF
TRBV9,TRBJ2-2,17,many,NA,TGTGCCAGCAGCGAGAGGGGCGGGACAGCGAACACCGGGGAGCTGTTTTTT,CASSERGGTANTGELFF
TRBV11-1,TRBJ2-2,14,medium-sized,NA,TGTGCCAGCAGCTTCCGCCCGGGCACCGGGGAGCTGTTTTTT,CASSFRPGTGELFF
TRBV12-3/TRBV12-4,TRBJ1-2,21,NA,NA,NA,CASSLGKETQYFGPGRQGYTF
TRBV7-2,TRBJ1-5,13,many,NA,TGTGCCAGCAGCTTACTAGCCAATCAGCCCCAGCATTTT,CASSLLANQPQHF
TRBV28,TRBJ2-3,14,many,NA,TGTGCCAGCAGTTCCGGGGGCAGGACAGATACGCAGTATTTT,CASSSGGRTDTQYF
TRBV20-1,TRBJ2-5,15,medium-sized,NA,TGCAGTGCTAGAATTCAGGTTGCCGGCTCAGGGACCCAGTACTTC,CSARIQVAGSGTQYF
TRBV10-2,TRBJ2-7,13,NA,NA,TGCGCCAGCGCGGGACAGATCACCTACGAGCAGTACTTC,CASAGQITYEQYF
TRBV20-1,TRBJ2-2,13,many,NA,TGCAGTGCTATTCAGGCGAACACCGGGGAGCTGTTTTTT,CSAIQANTGELFF
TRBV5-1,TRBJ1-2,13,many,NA,TGCGCCAGCAGCTCCGAGTCCCGGGACATTGGCACCTTC,CASSSESRDIGTF
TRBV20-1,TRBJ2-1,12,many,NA,TGCAGTGCTAGTAGGCGGAGCAATGAGCAGTTCTTC,CSASRRSNEQFF
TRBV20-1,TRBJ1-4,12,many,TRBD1,TGCAGTGCTCCCGACAGGGGGGAAAAACTGTTTTTT,CSAPDRGEKLFF
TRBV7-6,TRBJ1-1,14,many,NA,TGTGCCAGCAGCTTAGAGAGAAGTGACACTGAAGCTTTCTTT,CASSLERSDTEAFF
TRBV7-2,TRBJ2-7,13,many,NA,TGTGCCAGCAGCCTGGGGGCGGGGTACGAGCAGTACTTC,CASSLGAGYEQYF